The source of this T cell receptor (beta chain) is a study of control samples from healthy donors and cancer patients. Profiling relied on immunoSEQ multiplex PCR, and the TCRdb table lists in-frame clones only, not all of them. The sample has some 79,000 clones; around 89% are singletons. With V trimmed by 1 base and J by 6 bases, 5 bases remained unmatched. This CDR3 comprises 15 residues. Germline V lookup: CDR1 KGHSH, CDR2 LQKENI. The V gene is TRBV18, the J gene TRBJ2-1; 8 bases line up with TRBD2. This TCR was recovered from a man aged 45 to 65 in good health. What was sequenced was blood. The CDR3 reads CASSPRSGGFNEQFF. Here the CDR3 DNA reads TGTGCCAGCTCACCACGAAGCGGGGGCTTCAATGAGCAGTTCTTC. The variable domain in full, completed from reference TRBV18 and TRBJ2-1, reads NAGVMQNPRHLVRRRGQEARLRCSPMKGHSHVYWYRQLPEEGLKFMVYLQKENIIDESGMPKERFSAEFPKEGPSILRIQQVVRGDSAAYFCASSPRSGGFNEQFFGPGTRLTVL.